The entry below gives a single T cell receptor beta chain sequence along with its context. Its matching antigen is unknown. The sample belongs to a study of cytomegalovirus exposure and HLA in healthy donors. Broader study findings: Most subjects' HLA-A and HLA-B alleles were reportedly predicted from TCR beta sequences. A later analysis found most CMV-associated TCR beta chains apparently HLA-restricted.

The CDR3 is made up of 15 amino acids. V shed 0 bases and J shed 3 bases, with 8 bases lying between them. Per germline, CDR1 WNHNN and CDR2 SYGVQD (reference sequence). 60 Vbeta and 13 Jbeta primers were used in PCR. Per the original data handling: Later reanalysis found 75 million to 100 million unique TCR beta chains, some 10 million of them shared. Data came from immunoSEQ multiplex PCR; TCRdb stores just in-frame clones and leaves some out. The DNA gave D and trimming, while V, J and clone size come from that table. The sample lists around 150,000 clones; about 79% were seen once. What was sequenced was PBMCs. This TCR derives from a female donor in good health and CMV-seropositive. The chain uses TRBV10-1 and TRBJ1-4, with D possibly being TRBD1 (5 bases). The DNA of the CDR3 is TGCGCCAGCAGTGAGTCGGCGGGGCCTAATGAAAAACTGTTTTTT. Protein: CASSESAGPNEKLFF.